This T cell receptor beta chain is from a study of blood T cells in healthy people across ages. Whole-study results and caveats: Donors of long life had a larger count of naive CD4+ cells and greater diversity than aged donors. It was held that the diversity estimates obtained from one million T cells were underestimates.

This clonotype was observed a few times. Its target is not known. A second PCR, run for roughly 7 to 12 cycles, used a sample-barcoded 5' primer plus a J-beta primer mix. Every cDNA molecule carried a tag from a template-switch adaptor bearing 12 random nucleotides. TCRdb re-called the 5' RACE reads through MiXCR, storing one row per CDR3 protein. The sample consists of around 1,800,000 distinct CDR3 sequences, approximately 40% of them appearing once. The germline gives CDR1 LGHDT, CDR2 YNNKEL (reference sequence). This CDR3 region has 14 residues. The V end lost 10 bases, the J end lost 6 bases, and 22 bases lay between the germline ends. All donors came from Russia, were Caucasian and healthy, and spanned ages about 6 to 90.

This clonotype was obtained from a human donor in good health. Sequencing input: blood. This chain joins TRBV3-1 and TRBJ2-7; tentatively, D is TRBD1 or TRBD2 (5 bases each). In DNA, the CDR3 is TGTGCCACCTCTTACCTGGGACGTCCGATCGAGCAGTACTTC. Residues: CATSYLGRPIEQYF.